One and the same sample provided the 26 T cell receptor beta chains below, sequenced in a study of naive and memory T cell subsets. An equimolar mix of two oligonucleotides served as the beta constant-region primer for TRBC1 and TRBC2. One entry per CDR3 protein results from TCRdb running MiXCR on the UMI-ligation and nested PCR reads. The repertoire has around 160,000 distinct CDR3 sequences, about 17% of them found once; the top ten carry around 0.14%. Input material: naive CD4+ T cells from blood. The receptors come from a human donor in good health.

The chain links TRBV7-2 to TRBJ1-4, with a tentative D call TRBD1 (5 bases). V was clipped by 3 bases and J by 0 bases, with 14 bases between them. CDR3 size: 17 residues. Germline loops: CDR1 SGHTA, CDR2 FQGNSA. In DNA form, the CDR3 reads TGTGCCAGCAGCTTTGGGGGTTTGGGGACAACTAATGAAAAACTGTTTTTT. Translating gives CASSFGGLGTTNEKLFF.

The V and J genes are TRBV27 and TRBJ2-5; D unclear. V lost 3 bases to trimming and J lost 3 bases, with 8 bases between them. This CDR3 is 13 amino acids long. Per germline, CDR1 MNHEY and CDR2 SMNVEV (reference sequence). For the CDR3, the DNA is TGTGCCAGCAGTTTGGTGAACAAAGAGACCCAGTACTTC. Its translation: CASSLVNKETQYF.

The chain links TRBV20-1 to TRBJ2-3; 12 bases agree with TRBD2. CDR1 DFQATT and CDR2 SNEGSKA come from the germline V gene (reference sequence). Trimming removed 4 bases from V and 1 base from J; junction bases left unmatched: 3. The length of the CDR3 is 15 residues. The CDR3 DNA reads as TGCAGTGCTAAACTAGCGGGAGGAGGCACAGATACGCAGTATTTT. Amino acids: CSAKLAGGGTDTQYF.

This clonotype has only a few counts. The chain couples TRBV29-1 to TRBJ2-7; possible D gene TRBD1, 5 bases. CDR1 and CDR2 from the germline V gene are SQVTM and ANQGSEA. The CDR3 covers 11 residues. V shed 4 bases and J shed 3 bases, with 7 bases lying between them. DNA of the CDR3: TGCAGCGTTGTAGACAGCTACGAGCAGTACTTC. Translation: CSVVDSYEQYF.

This clonotype was seen a few times. The rearrangement uses TRBV24-1 and TRBJ2-1; 14 nucleotides agree with TRBD2. CDR1 and CDR2 (germline): KGHDR, SFDVKD. The CDR3 length is 23 residues. With V trimmed by 3 bases and J by 7 bases, 25 bases remained unmatched. CDR3 DNA sequence: TGTGCCACCAGTGATCCTTGGAGAACGACTAGCGGGAGGGCCCGGGGTGGTCAAAATGAGCAGTTCTTC. It is translated as CATSDPWRTTSGRARGGQNEQFF.

The genes are TRBV7-2 and TRBJ2-2; 10 bases fit TRBD2. V lost 3 bases and J lost 4; bases outside the gene matches: 5. This CDR3 comprises 16 residues. The germline V gene encodes CDR1 SGHTA and CDR2 FQGNSA. CDR3 DNA sequence: TGTGCCAGCAGCTTTTATCGACTAGCGGGCACCGGGGAGCTGTTTTTT. This gives the protein CASSFYRLAGTGELFF.

The chain joins TRBV10-3 to TRBJ2-5, with 8 bases identical to TRBD2. The CDR3 is made up of 13 amino acids. Germline CDR1 is ENHRY and CDR2 is SYGVKD. The V gene end was trimmed by 6 bases and the J gene end by 5 bases; junction bases not matched to a gene: 5. The CDR3 nucleotides read TGTGCCATCAGGATCGGGGGGGGGGAGACCCAGTACTTC. It codes for CAIRIGGGETQYF.

The chain uses TRBV20-1 and TRBJ1-1, with D uncertain. The CDR3 is made up of 12 amino acids. Germline V gene sequence: CDR1 DFQATT, CDR2 SNEGSKA (reference sequence). V was trimmed by 3 bases and J by 1 base, leaving 6 bases between them. The CDR3 loop reads CSAREANTEAFF. CDR3 in DNA: TGCAGTGCTAGGGAAGCGAACACTGAAGCTTTCTTT.

This clonotype has just a few counts. The V gene is TRBV20-1, the J gene TRBJ1-1; D is possibly TRBD1 (6 bases). Germline loops: CDR1 DFQATT, CDR2 SNEGSKA (reference sequence). The CDR3 is 14 residues long. V was trimmed by 4 bases and J by 1 base, leaving 13 bases between them. This chain's CDR3 is CSAMRQAGNTEAFF. CDR3 bases: TGCAGTGCTATGAGACAGGCGGGGAACACTGAAGCTTTCTTT.

This clonotype was recorded many times. The gene calls are TRBV7-3 and TRBJ2-2, with 9 bases aligning to TRBD2. V trimming: 5 bases; J trimming: 5 bases; junction bases outside the gene matches: 6. Germline CDR1 SGHTA, CDR2 FQGTGA. The length of the CDR3 is 15 residues. The DNA of the CDR3 is TGTGCCAGCAGCCTTAGCGGGAGAGGTACCGGGGAGCTGTTTTTT. Translation gives CASSLSGRGTGELFF.

The chain combines TRBV6-6 with TRBJ2-3, with D possibly being TRBD2 (5 bases). V dropped 2 bases and J dropped 2 bases, with 11 bases sitting between them. Germline assignment: CDR1 MNHNY and CDR2 SVGAGI (reference sequence). The CDR3 covers 15 residues. The CDR3 nucleotides read TGTGCCAGCAGTTACGGGCGGGTAAACACAGATACGCAGTATTTT. As protein: CASSYGRVNTDTQYF.

This clonotype was seen a few times. The CDR3 DNA reads as TGTGCCTGCGGGCAGGGGGCTTGGGAAAAACTGTTTTTT. Amino acid sequence: CACGQGAWEKLFF. The chain carries TRBV30 and TRBJ1-4, with TRBD1 matching 8 bases. Trimming removed 6 bases from V and 8 bases from J; junction bases left unmatched: 8. The CDR3 is made up of 13 amino acids. The germline V gene encodes CDR1 GTSNPN and CDR2 SVGIG (reference sequence).

The chain is built from TRBV5-1 and TRBJ1-1; D not certain. Germline V CDR1 and CDR2: SGHRS, YFSETQ. The CDR3 length is 13 residues. Trimming left V 0 bases short and J 2 bases short, with 5 bases between. The CDR3 DNA sequence: TGCGCCAGCAGCTTGGTCATTAACACTGAAGCTTTCTTT. Its protein is CASSLVINTEAFF.

This clonotype came up many times. The CDR3 coding sequence is TGTGCCAGCAGCCGGACAGGGGAAGAGACCCAGTACTTC. Its translation is CASSRTGEETQYF. The chain has TRBV3-1 and TRBJ2-5; 9 bases map to TRBD1. Trimming removed 4 bases from V and 3 bases from J; junction bases left unmatched: 0. The CDR3 runs 13 residues. Germline V lookup: CDR1 LGHDT, CDR2 YNNKEL (reference sequence).

This clonotype has just a few counts. The chain has TRBV5-5 and TRBJ2-5; the D call may be TRBD1 or TRBD2 (5 bases each). V shed 4 bases and J shed 3 bases, with 16 bases lying between them. The CDR3 is 15 residues long. Per germline, CDR1 SGHKS and CDR2 YYEKEE (reference sequence). CDR3 sequence: CASSLDGTKKETQYF. The CDR3 bases are TGTGCCAGCAGCCTGGACGGGACCAAAAAAGAGACCCAGTACTTC.

This clonotype was observed a few times. The genes are TRBV9 and TRBJ2-2; 13 bases match TRBD2. Unmatched junction bases numbered 11, after V lost 3 bases and J lost 6 bases. Germline V gene lookup returns CDR1 SGDLS and CDR2 YYNGEE. The CDR3 contains 18 residues. Written as DNA, the CDR3 is TGTGCCAGCAGCGAGGGACTAGCGGGAAGGTTTTCATCCGGGGAGCTGTTTTTT. Translation: CASSEGLAGRFSSGELFF.

This clonotype has only a few counts. CDR3 region: CASSFGQGLNSAFF. In DNA form, the CDR3 reads TGTGCCAGCAGCTTCGGACAGGGCCTAAATTCGGCTTTCTTT. The chain links TRBV11-1 to TRBJ1-1; 8 positions match TRBD1. J lost 11 bases, V lost 3 bases, and 11 bases had no gene match. Germline loops: CDR1 SGHAT, CDR2 FQDESV (reference sequence). This CDR3 contains 14 residues.

The chain combines TRBV20-1 with TRBJ1-1, with no clear D. The V and J ends lost 5 bases and 1 base respectively, with 5 bases between them. Germline values: CDR1 DFQATT, CDR2 SNEGSKA (reference sequence). The CDR3 contains 11 residues. The CDR3 bases are TGCAGTGCTCCAGAGAACACTGAAGCTTTCTTT. Its protein product is CSAPENTEAFF.

This clonotype showed up just a few times. The chain links TRBV5-1 to TRBJ2-5, with 9 bases matching TRBD1. V was pared by 4 bases and J by 5 bases, with 9 bases of the junction left unmatched. CDR1 is SGHRS, CDR2 YFSETQ, per germline. The length of the CDR3 is 15 residues. The CDR3 here is CASSASGQGPETQYF. The CDR3 coding sequence is TGCGCCAGCAGCGCCTCCGGACAGGGGCCGGAGACCCAGTACTTC. The full variable domain, in which reference TRBV5-1 and TRBJ2-5 provide the parts outside the CDR3, is KAGVTQTPRYLIKTRGQQVTLSCSPISGHRSVSWYQQTPGQGLQFLFEYFSETQRNKGNFPGRFSGRQFSNSRSEMNVSTLELGDSALYLCASSASGQGPETQYFGPGTRLLVL.

V usage is TRBV7-9 and J usage is TRBJ1-1; 10 nucleotides align to TRBD1. Trimming cost V 4 bases and J 11 bases; bases outside gene matches: 25. Germline V gives CDR1 SEHNR, CDR2 FQNEAQ (reference sequence). CDR3 size: 19 residues. The CDR3 bases are TGTGCCAGCAGCTCCGCCTTGACAGGGGGCGAGAATACGAGGGGTATGGCTTTCTTT. Protein: CASSSALTGGENTRGMAFF.

CDR3 DNA sequence: TGCAGTGCTAATTCTCTCGCTACATCCTACAATGAGCAGTTCTTC. This gives the protein CSANSLATSYNEQFF. The V and J genes are TRBV20-1 and TRBJ2-1; D not resolved. Per the germline V gene, CDR1 is DFQATT and CDR2 is SNEGSKA (reference sequence). Trimming cost V 4 bases and J 1 base, with 14 bases left between them. This CDR3 is built from 15 residues.

The chain links TRBV4-2 to TRBJ1-1; 7 bases are shared with TRBD1. The CDR3 loop spans 15 amino acids. Germline trimming cut 3 bases from V and 5 bases from J; bases unmatched to any gene: 9. In germline, CDR1 is LGHNA, CDR2 YNFKEQ. Here the CDR3 DNA reads TGTGCCAGCAGCCAGGAAAGGGGGCGGTGGACTGAAGCTTTCTTT. Translating gives CASSQERGRWTEAFF.

The J gene is TRBJ2-2, the V gene TRBV24-1; no definite D call. The CDR3 has 13 residues. V was cut by 2 bases and J by 5 bases, with 5 bases left in between. CDR1 and CDR2 from the germline V gene are KGHDR and SFDVKD. The CDR3 sequence is CATSDYITGELFF. The CDR3 nucleotides are TGTGCCACCAGTGATTATATAACCGGGGAGCTGTTTTTT.

The chain employs TRBV6-5 and TRBJ2-3; 9 bases agree with TRBD1. The length of the CDR3 is 14 residues. J was trimmed by 4 bases and V by 2 bases; bases with no gene match: 1. Germline V gives CDR1 MNHEY, CDR2 SVGAGI. CDR3 bases: TGTGCCAGCAGTTACGGGACAGGGCCAGATACGCAGTATTTT. It specifies CASSYGTGPDTQYF.

V is TRBV5-1 and J is TRBJ2-3, with a weak D call TRBD1 (6 bases). Germline V gives CDR1 SGHRS, CDR2 YFSETQ. This CDR3 is built from 16 residues. Deletions cut 6 bases from V and 1 base from J, with 18 bases between. Here the CDR3 reads CASTVLTTGGTDTQYF. In DNA, the CDR3 is TGCGCCAGCACCGTACTAACGACAGGAGGCACAGATACGCAGTATTTT.

This clonotype showed up just a few times. The V call is TRBV21-1, the J call TRBJ1-5. TRBV21-1 is marked as a pseudogene. The CDR3 spans 12 residues. The CDR3 here is CASSFFHQPQHF. The CDR3, as DNA: TGTGCCAGCAGTTTTTTCCATCAGCCCCAGCATTTT.